Only a few counts were recorded for the clone carrying this T cell receptor (beta chain). The data are from a study of blood T cells in healthy people across ages. The CDR3 length is 16 residues. V shed 8 bases, J shed 5 bases, and the junction held 9 bases outside the gene matches. Per germline, CDR1 MDHEN and CDR2 SYDVKM. For the second PCR, which ran for about 6 to 12 cycles, a sample-barcoded 5' primer and a J-beta primer mix were used. MiXCR was run by TCRdb on the 5' RACE reads, yielding one entry per CDR3 protein. The table lists about 1 million distinct CDR3 sequences, 45% of them singletons, with approximately 20% in the top ten.

The clonotype originates from a woman in her sixties in good health. The sequenced material came from blood. This chain links TRBV28 with TRBJ1-6, with 10 bases identical to TRBD1. The CDR3 reads CASLGGTGEDNSPLHF. As DNA, the CDR3 is TGTGCCAGCCTCGGCGGGACAGGGGAAGATAATTCACCCCTCCACTTT.